This is a list of T cell receptor beta chains from one sample in a study of blood T cell repertoires in COVID-19. This table comes from immunoSEQ multiplex PCR, and its TCRdb copy is limited to in-frame clones, with some not included. The data show 300,000 to 350,000 clones, 88% seen once. Sequenced input: PBMCs or T cells enriched from blood (not recorded which). These receptors were taken from a woman aged 30 to 39 who had been exposed to COVID-19. The CDR3 runs from the conserved cysteine through the conserved F or W. D genes are given only for firm matches. Expanded clones are given a class, and other clones once, few, many or no size at all.

CDR3nt: TGTGCCACCAGCAGAGAGCCCCAGGCGGGAATGTACAATGAGCAGTTCTTC; CDR3aa: CATSREPQAGMYNEQFF; abundance: once; d_gene: .; j_gene: TRBJ2-1; v_gene: TRBV15
CDR3nt: TGTGCCAGCCTGGACAGGGACCAAGAGACCCAGTACTTC; CDR3aa: CASLDRDQETQYF; abundance: .; d_gene: TRBD1; j_gene: TRBJ2-5; v_gene: TRBV2
CDR3nt: TGCGCCAGCAGCTTGGCCAAGACTAGCGGGAGCAATGAGCAGTTCTTC; CDR3aa: CASSLAKTSGSNEQFF; abundance: .; d_gene: TRBD2; j_gene: TRBJ2-1; v_gene: TRBV5-1
CDR3nt: TGTGCCAGCAGTCTCAGGGACAGCTATGGCTACACCTTC; CDR3aa: CASSLRDSYGYTF; abundance: .; d_gene: TRBD1; j_gene: TRBJ1-2; v_gene: TRBV27
CDR3nt: TGTGCCAGCACCGAGGGTGGGCCGAGCACAGATACGCAGTATTTT; CDR3aa: CASTEGGPSTDTQYF; abundance: .; d_gene: .; j_gene: TRBJ2-3; v_gene: TRBV7-9
CDR3nt: TGCAGCGGGTCCTACCTACAAGAGACCCAGTACTTC; CDR3aa: CSGSYLQETQYF; abundance: .; d_gene: .; j_gene: TRBJ2-5; v_gene: TRBV29-1
CDR3nt: TGTGCCAGCACCCGCAGGGGCTACAATGAGCAGTTCTTC; CDR3aa: CASTRRGYNEQFF; abundance: once; d_gene: .; j_gene: TRBJ2-1; v_gene: TRBV6-5
CDR3nt: TGCGCCAGCAGAAATAGCGGAGCTTACGAGCAGTACTTC; CDR3aa: CASRNSGAYEQYF; abundance: .; d_gene: .; j_gene: TRBJ2-7; v_gene: TRBV10-2
CDR3nt: TGTGCCAGCAGCTCCTCCCCCGGGGCCAACGTCCTGACTTTC; CDR3aa: CASSSSPGANVLTF; abundance: .; d_gene: .; j_gene: TRBJ2-6; v_gene: TRBV7-3
CDR3nt: TGTGCCAGCAGATCCGCGGGGCGACCAGAAGAGACCCAGTACTTC; CDR3aa: CASRSAGRPEETQYF; abundance: .; d_gene: .; j_gene: TRBJ2-5; v_gene: TRBV7-9
CDR3nt: TGTGCCAGCAGCCAAGCACAGCCTAATGAAAAACTGTTTTTT; CDR3aa: CASSQAQPNEKLFF; abundance: .; d_gene: .; j_gene: TRBJ1-4; v_gene: TRBV3-1/TRBV3-2
CDR3nt: TGTGCCAGCAGCACTGGGACAGGGAACACTGAAGCTTTCTTT; CDR3aa: CASSTGTGNTEAFF; abundance: .; d_gene: TRBD1; j_gene: TRBJ1-1; v_gene: TRBV7-9
CDR3nt: TGTGCCAGCAGGACACCTACTAACTATGGCTACACCTTC; CDR3aa: CASRTPTNYGYTF; abundance: .; d_gene: .; j_gene: TRBJ1-2; v_gene: TRBV28
CDR3nt: TGTGCCAGCAGCGTAGGCGGGAGCTCCTACGAGCAGTACTTC; CDR3aa: CASSVGGSSYEQYF; abundance: .; d_gene: TRBD2; j_gene: TRBJ2-7; v_gene: TRBV9
CDR3nt: TGTGCCAGCAGCCCTATCCTGTGGGCTTACTCTGGGGCCAACGTCCTGACTTTC; CDR3aa: CASSPILWAYSGANVLTF; abundance: .; d_gene: .; j_gene: TRBJ2-6; v_gene: TRBV11-3
CDR3nt: TGTGCCAGCAGCTTCCCGGGACAGGGTCAGCCCCAGCATTTT; CDR3aa: CASSFPGQGQPQHF; abundance: .; d_gene: TRBD1; j_gene: TRBJ1-5; v_gene: TRBV7-2
CDR3nt: TGTGCCAGCAGCTTAGCTGATCGGAGAATGGAACTGTTTTTT; CDR3aa: CASSLADRRMELFF; abundance: .; d_gene: .; j_gene: TRBJ1-4; v_gene: TRBV7-8
CDR3nt: TGTGCCAGCAGCCAACGAGTAGTCTCCTACAATGAGCAGTTCTTC; CDR3aa: CASSQRVVSYNEQFF; abundance: .; d_gene: .; j_gene: TRBJ2-1; v_gene: TRBV14
CDR3nt: TGCAGCGTTGTGTTGGCGGGAGGCACAGATACGCAGTATTTT; CDR3aa: CSVVLAGGTDTQYF; abundance: .; d_gene: TRBD2; j_gene: TRBJ2-3; v_gene: TRBV29-1
CDR3nt: TGTGCCAGCACCCTTCTAAGTGACAGGGAGCGCAGGGAAAAACTGTTTTTT; CDR3aa: CASTLLSDRERREKLFF; abundance: .; d_gene: TRBD1; j_gene: TRBJ1-4; v_gene: TRBV28
CDR3nt: TGTGCCAGCAGTTATAACTACGAGCAGTACTTC; CDR3aa: CASSYNYEQYF; abundance: few; d_gene: .; j_gene: TRBJ2-7; v_gene: TRBV6-5
CDR3nt: TGCAGCGTTGAAGGGCGGACAGACTCCTACAATGAGCAGTTCTTC; CDR3aa: CSVEGRTDSYNEQFF; abundance: .; d_gene: .; j_gene: TRBJ2-1; v_gene: TRBV29-1
CDR3nt: TGTGCCAGCAGGCCCAGCGATCTAGCGGGAGCCACAGATACGCAGTATTTT; CDR3aa: CASRPSDLAGATDTQYF; abundance: .; d_gene: TRBD2; j_gene: TRBJ2-3; v_gene: TRBV7-8
CDR3nt: TGTGCCAGCACCACTTTTATGACTGAAGCTTTCTTT; CDR3aa: CASTTFMTEAFF; abundance: .; d_gene: .; j_gene: TRBJ1-1; v_gene: TRBV28
CDR3nt: TGTGCCAGCAGCCTGGGACTAGCGCTCACAGATACGCAGTATTTT; CDR3aa: CASSLGLALTDTQYF; abundance: .; d_gene: TRBD2; j_gene: TRBJ2-3; v_gene: TRBV27
CDR3nt: TGTGCCAGCAGCTCGGGATCGACAGGGAATGAAAAACTGTTTTTT; CDR3aa: CASSSGSTGNEKLFF; abundance: .; d_gene: TRBD1; j_gene: TRBJ1-4; v_gene: TRBV7-9
CDR3nt: TGTGCCAGCAGTTTTGCGAGGGGGGGAAAGTACGAGCAGTACTTC; CDR3aa: CASSFARGGKYEQYF; abundance: .; d_gene: .; j_gene: TRBJ2-7; v_gene: TRBV27
CDR3nt: TGTGCCAGCACTGCCCGGGAACGGAACACTGAAGCTTTCTTT; CDR3aa: CASTARERNTEAFF; abundance: .; d_gene: .; j_gene: TRBJ1-1; v_gene: TRBV6-5
CDR3nt: TGTGCCAGCATACGGAACGGGTACAATGAGCAGTTCTTC; CDR3aa: CASIRNGYNEQFF; abundance: .; d_gene: .; j_gene: TRBJ2-1; v_gene: TRBV6-5